The clone carrying this T cell receptor (beta chain) occurred once. This entry belongs to a study of blood T cells in healthy people across ages. Primers used in a second PCR of about 6 to 12 cycles were a sample-barcoded 5' primer and a J-beta primer mix. TCRdb re-analysed the 5' RACE reads in MiXCR, keeping a single row per CDR3 protein. The repertoire holds some 710,000 distinct CDR3 sequences, with about 46% as singletons. V was pared by 4 bases and J by 11 bases, with 10 bases of the junction left unmatched. The CDR3 extends over 14 amino acids. Germline V gene sequence: CDR1 SGHRS, CDR2 YFSETQ. Total RNA, at least 5 micrograms per sample, was extracted from PBMCs.

The rearrangement links TRBV5-1 to TRBJ2-5, with TRBD1 matching 11 bases. This receptor was taken from a man older than 75 in good health. The specimen sequenced was blood. Here the CDR3 reads CASSPTGTGGEQYF. CDR3 coding DNA: TGCGCCAGCAGCCCAACCGGGACAGGGGGAGAGCAGTACTTC. The variable domain in full, completed from reference TRBV5-1 and TRBJ2-5, reads KAGVTQTPRYLIKTRGQQVTLSCSPISGHRSVSWYQQTPGQGLQFLFEYFSETQRNKGNFPGRFSGRQFSNSRSEMNVSTLELGDSALYLCASSPTGTGGEQYFGPGTRLLVL.